This passage covers 2 T cell receptor beta chains from one sample sequenced in a study of vaccination effects on CD4 cells after COVID-19 (dated 2022 in TCRdb). In the ViraFEST assay, PBMC were stimulated with viral peptide pools, and TCR sequencing was then used to find antigen-specific CD4+ T cell clonotypes based on their expansion. After approximately 11 days of culture, CD4+ T cells were isolated with the EasySep CD4+ T cell isolation kit. The absence of prior SARS-CoV-2 infection in healthy vaccine recipients was confirmed by negative nucleocapsid antibodies before and after vaccination. The antigens of these receptors remain unknown. Libraries were built with the immunoSEQ multiplex PCR assay. TCRdb took this table from immuneACCESS and kept in-frame rearrangements with V and J called. Such tables lack part of the clones; where checked against another copy, unresolved V genes explain under half of the gap, and the rest is unexplained. Present in this sample are tens of thousands of clones, under 85% of which were seen just once. The ten largest clones represent 2.5% to 3% of the sample.

This sample comprised CD4+ T cells from PBMCs cultured with HCoV-NL63 spike peptides, obtained before COVID-19 vaccination. Sample cell subset or site, as interpreted from the label and publication: HCoV-NL63 spike overlapping peptide pool stimulation. These receptor sequences come from a human donor who received a COVID-19 vaccine.

This chain joins TRBV29-1 and TRBJ1-1; weak D call: TRBD1 (6 bases). Trimming took 2 bases from V and 1 from J, leaving 8 bases between them. The CDR3 has 13 amino acids. Germline CDR1 SQVTM, CDR2 ANQGSEA. The chain's CDR3 is CSVELQGNTEAFF. In DNA, the CDR3 is TGCAGCGTTGAACTACAGGGGAACACTGAAGCTTTCTTT.

This clone occurred once. V usage is TRBV2 and J usage is TRBJ1-1; the D is unclear. Germline V gene lookup returns CDR1 SNHLY and CDR2 FYNNEI. The CDR3 is made up of 15 amino acids. Deletions cut 5 bases from V and 1 base from J, with 14 bases between. The CDR3 is CASSRDGGENTEAFF. The CDR3 DNA reads as TGTGCCAGCAGTAGAGATGGCGGGGAGAACACTGAAGCTTTCTTT.